A single sample gave rise to the 13 T cell receptor beta chains below, sequenced in a study of T-cell reconstitution after alpha-beta-depleted transplantation in children. Unique molecular identifiers featured in how the TCRbeta library was prepared. One entry per CDR3 protein, called by TCRdb with MiXCR from the PCR reads. The data hold 450,000 to 600,000 distinct CDR3 sequences, with 32% observed a single time. The sequenced sample was PBMCs from the stem cell graft donor, obtained from the stem cell graft. These TCRs come from a human donor who donated a stem cell graft to a child with aplastic anemia.

This clonotype was found a few times. The chain uses TRBV29-1 and TRBJ2-5; 14 bases align to TRBD2. Germline CDR1 is SQVTM and CDR2 is ANQGSEA. This CDR3 is 20 amino acids long. V lost 4 bases to trimming and J lost 0 bases; unmatched junction nucleotides: 16. CDR3 protein: CSVAQWTAGTSGRDQETQYF. For the CDR3, the DNA is TGCAGCGTTGCCCAGTGGACGGCCGGGACTAGCGGGAGAGACCAAGAGACCCAGTACTTC.

The chain joins TRBV5-5 to TRBJ1-1, with a tentative D call TRBD1 (5 bases). The CDR3 extends over 16 amino acids. V lost 2 bases, J lost 6 bases, and 20 bases lay in between. The V gene's germline CDR1 is SGHKS and CDR2 YYEKEE (reference sequence). The DNA for the CDR3 is TGTGCCAGCAGCTTCAAAAATTCGGGGGTTTTCGCTGAAGCTTTCTTT. Its translation: CASSFKNSGVFAEAFF.

This clonotype was found a few times. This chain connects TRBV5-6 to TRBJ2-5; 11 bases are a match to TRBD2. The CDR3 runs to 15 residues. CDR1 and CDR2 (germline): SGHDT, YYEEEE. V lost 4 bases to trimming and J lost 2 bases; unmatched junction nucleotides: 4. CDR3 protein: CASSGGTSGQETQYF. DNA of the CDR3: TGTGCCAGCAGCGGGGGGACTAGCGGACAAGAGACCCAGTACTTC.

This clonotype has just a few counts. J is TRBJ2-1 and V is TRBV5-1; 12 bases map to TRBD1. Germline V gives CDR1 SGHRS, CDR2 YFSETQ. The CDR3 sequence is 14 residues long. J was trimmed by 8 bases and V by 6 bases; bases with no gene match: 6. CDR3 bases: TGCGCCAGCAATTATGGGACAGGGGGCGATGAGCAGTTCTTC. Its protein product is CASNYGTGGDEQFF. Based on the CDR3 plus reference TRBV5-1 and TRBJ2-1, the full variable domain is KAGVTQTPRYLIKTRGQQVTLSCSPISGHRSVSWYQQTPGQGLQFLFEYFSETQRNKGNFPGRFSGRQFSNSRSEMNVSTLELGDSALYLCASNYGTGGDEQFFGPGTRLTVL.

The CDR3 spells CASSSGTGESTDTQYF. CDR3 nucleotides: TGCGCCAGCAGCAGCGGGACAGGCGAAAGCACAGATACGCAGTATTTT. The V and J genes are TRBV5-1 and TRBJ2-3; possible D gene TRBD1, 8 bases. Per the germline V gene, CDR1 is SGHRS and CDR2 is YFSETQ. The CDR3 runs 16 residues. V dropped 4 bases and J dropped 0 bases, with 15 bases sitting between them.

V usage is TRBV5-6 and J usage is TRBJ2-5; 9 positions agree with TRBD2. Germline values: CDR1 SGHDT, CDR2 YYEEEE. V lost 1 base and J lost 2; bases outside the gene matches: 15. The CDR3 is 19 amino acids. CDR3 sequence (DNA): TGTGCCAGCAGCTTGTTACGTAGCGGGAGAGGGCCGCGGCAAGAGACCCAGTACTTC. It codes for CASSLLRSGRGPRQETQYF. Full variable domain (remainder filled in from reference TRBV5-6 and TRBJ2-5): DAGVTQSPTHLIKTRGQQVTLRCSPKSGHDTVSWYQQALGQGPQFIFQYYEEEERQRGNFPDRFSGHQFPNYSSELNVNALLLGDSALYLCASSLLRSGRGPRQETQYFGPGTRLLVL.

This chain links TRBV7-2 with TRBJ2-7; D call uncertain. This CDR3 spans 13 amino acids. V lost 5 bases to trimming and J lost 6 bases, with 14 bases between them. In germline, CDR1 is SGHTA, CDR2 FQGNSA. CDR3 sequence reads: CASSPSPTGEQYV. The CDR3 bases are TGTGCCAGCAGCCCCTCCCCCACGGGCGAGCAGTACGTC.

This chain links TRBV20-1 with TRBJ2-1; D remains unclear. The germline V and J ends were trimmed by 0 bases and 7 bases, with 10 bases remaining between them. There are 13 residues in the CDR3. Germline lookup yields CDR1 DFQATT and CDR2 SNEGSKA (reference sequence). The CDR3 sequence is CSAREWSGNEQFF. CDR3 coding DNA: TGCAGTGCTAGAGAATGGAGTGGAAATGAGCAGTTCTTC.

The V call is TRBV12-5, the J call TRBJ2-1; TRBD2 is a possible D gene (5 bases). The CDR3 covers 16 residues. From germline, CDR1 is LGHNT and CDR2 FRNRAP. V dropped 7 bases and J dropped 9 bases, with 25 bases sitting between them. CDR3 in amino acids: CASELLSGGVRSEQFF. In nucleotides, the CDR3 is TGTGCTAGTGAGTTACTAAGCGGAGGAGTTAGGTCTGAGCAGTTCTTC.

The CDR3: CASSGTGTAALETQYF. The CDR3 bases are TGTGCCAGCAGCGGCACCGGGACAGCAGCGCTAGAGACCCAGTACTTC. The chain links TRBV25-1 to TRBJ2-5, with TRBD1 matching 7 bases. The J segment lost 4 bases and the V segment lost 6 bases, leaving 14 bases of the junction unmatched. CDR3 size: 16 residues. The germline V gene encodes CDR1 MGHDK and CDR2 SYGVNS.

In its sample, this clonotype was seen a few times. In DNA, the CDR3 is TGTGCCAGCAGTCCCGCTAGCAGGGGGGACGAGCAGTACTTC. Protein product: CASSPASRGDEQYF. The chain combines TRBV25-1 with TRBJ2-7; perhaps TRBD1 as D (7 bases). V dropped 5 bases and J dropped 5 bases, with 16 bases sitting between them. The CDR3 loop spans 14 amino acids. Germline V gene lookup returns CDR1 MGHDK and CDR2 SYGVNS.

With regard to this clonotype: Sequence at one end of the junction differs from germline and may be a read error. The chain couples TRBV20-1 to TRBJ2-4, with 9 nucleotides matching TRBD1. The germline CDR1 and CDR2 sequences are DFQATT and SNEGSKA (reference sequence). The CDR3 loop spans 14 amino acids. The CDR3: CSASFDRGKNSQYF. For the CDR3, the DNA is TGCAGTGCTAGCTTCGACAGGGGGAAAAACAGTCAGTACTTC.

The chain employs TRBV6-1 and TRBJ2-5, with TRBD2 identical over 9 bases. CDR3 size: 15 residues. With 5 bases clipped from V and 5 bases from J, the junction kept 9 bases outside the gene matches. CDR1 is MNHNS and CDR2 is SASEGT in the germline V gene. CDR3 nucleotide sequence: TGTGCCAGCAGTCGTAGCGGGAGCGAGGGGGAGACCCAGTACTTC. Its protein product is CASSRSGSEGETQYF.